Listed below are T cell receptor beta chains from one sample, sequenced in a study of blood T cell repertoires in COVID-19. Profiling relied on immunoSEQ multiplex PCR, and the TCRdb table lists in-frame clones only, not all of them. Here the sample spans about 160,000 clones, 82% being singletons. The sequenced sample was peripheral blood. Receptors originate from a woman aged 40 to 55 with COVID-19, enrolled during active disease. CDR3s include the opening cysteine and the closing phenylalanine or tryptophan. D genes are given only for firm matches. The listing skips clone size in some rows; elsewhere it reads once, few, many or a size class.

clone_size cdr3_length j_call v_call d_call cdr3_aa
- 15 TRBJ2-1 TRBV5-4 TRBD2 CASSPGLAGYNEQFF
- 15 TRBJ1-2 TRBV6-5 TRBD1 CASRDRRGEGYGYTF
- 13 TRBJ1-1 TRBV5-1 - CASSTTKNTEAFF
once 16 TRBJ1-4 TRBV19 TRBD1 CASSRRQGRVREKLFF
- 15 TRBJ1-6 TRBV20-1 - CSASSQGSYNSPLHF
- 11 TRBJ1-1 TRBV3-1/TRBV3-2 - CASSQVGEAFF
few 14 TRBJ1-6 TRBV28 - CASISTAEGSPLHF
- 16 TRBJ1-1 TRBV15 - CATSRDRGPSYTEAFF
- 16 TRBJ1-4 TRBV27 - CASSLGRGHLREKLFF
- 14 TRBJ2-5 TRBV13 - CASSLQGLAETQYF
- 16 TRBJ1-3 TRBV2 TRBD1 CASSGQGFTSGNTIYF
- 13 TRBJ1-1 TRBV6-5 - CASSRGLGSEAFF
- 16 TRBJ2-5 TRBV18 - CASSPAEQVYQETQYF
- 15 TRBJ2-1 TRBV7-2 TRBD2 CASSLVAGKHNEQFF
- 12 TRBJ1-6 TRBV7-9 TRBD1 CASSTGDSPLHF
- 15 TRBJ2-1 TRBV12-5 TRBD1 CASGSGQAESNEQFF
- 13 TRBJ2-5 TRBV5-5 TRBD2 CASSLGGGETQYF
- 17 TRBJ2-2 TRBV3-1/TRBV3-2 - CASSPSGAGPLTGELFF
- 15 TRBJ1-6 TRBV6-5 - CASSYSNRQNSPLHF